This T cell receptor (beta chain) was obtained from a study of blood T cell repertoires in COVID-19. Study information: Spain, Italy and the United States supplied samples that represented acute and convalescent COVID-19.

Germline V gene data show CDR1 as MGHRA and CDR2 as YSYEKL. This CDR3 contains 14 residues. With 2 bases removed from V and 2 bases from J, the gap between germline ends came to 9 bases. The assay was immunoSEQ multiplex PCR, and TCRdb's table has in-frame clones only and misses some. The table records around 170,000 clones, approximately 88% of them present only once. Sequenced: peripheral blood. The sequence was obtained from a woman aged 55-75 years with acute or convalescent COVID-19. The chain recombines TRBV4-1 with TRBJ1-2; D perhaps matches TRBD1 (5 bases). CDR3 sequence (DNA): TGCGCCAGCAGCCAATCAGGGTTGAACTATGGCTACACCTTC. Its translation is CASSQSGLNYGYTF.